This TCR beta chain originates from a study of cytomegalovirus exposure and HLA in healthy donors. Study conclusions and caveats: Later genetic work tied a missense DCLRE1C variant to beta-chain V and J trimming. Cytomegalovirus association was listed for 164 TCR beta chains.

This CDR3 contains 17 residues. The germline V gene has CDR1 SNHLY and CDR2 FYNNEI. V was pared by 8 bases and J by 8 bases, with 20 bases of the junction left unmatched. Healthy bone marrow donors made up the donors. The PCR employed 60 Vbeta primers together with 13 Jbeta primers. This table comes from immunoSEQ multiplex PCR, and its TCRdb copy is limited to in-frame clones, with some not included. The sample comprises fewer than 300,000 clones, roughly 80% of which are singletons, and roughly 0.31% rests with the top ten. This clone has only one observation. The target antigen is unknown. The V call is TRBV2, the J call TRBJ2-1; TRBD2 agrees at 8 bases. Sequencing used PBMCs. This TCR came from a girl aged 2-10 years in good health and CMV-seronegative. Here the CDR3 reads CASGYGGFGTRADEQFF. The CDR3 bases are TGTGCCAGCGGATATGGGGGTTTCGGGACTAGGGCCGATGAGCAGTTCTTC. Using reference TRBV2 and TRBJ2-1 for the parts outside the CDR3, the full variable domain is EPEVTQTPSHQVTQMGQEVILRCVPISNHLYFYWYRQILGQKVEFLVSFYNNEISEKSEIFDDQFSVERPDGSNFTLKIRSTKLEDSAMYFCASGYGGFGTRADEQFFGPGTRLTVL.